This entry concerns a single T cell receptor (beta chain). This sample is part of a study of blood T cell repertoires in COVID-19. Study context: Acute and convalescent COVID-19 samples came from the United States, Italy and Spain.

The CDR3 is 13 residues long. The germline V gene encodes CDR1 SGHDT and CDR2 YYEEEE. V was pared by 4 bases and J by 8 bases, with 5 bases of the junction left unmatched. As processed by the authors: It was from reference gene primer amplification that nucleated cell counts were estimated. Method: immunoSEQ multiplex PCR; TCRdb's copy keeps in-frame clones and lacks some. The V and J calls and clone size were taken over from that table, and D and trimming were inferred from the DNA. The repertoire holds about 200,000 clones, approximately 80% seen once, with approximately 30% in the top ten. The sequence derives from a man between 35 and 55 years old with acute or convalescent COVID-19. Specimen: peripheral blood. The chain uses TRBV5-6 and TRBJ1-2, with 10 bases matching TRBD1. In nucleotides, the CDR3 is TGTGCCAGCAGCGGGACAGGGGCGGACGGCTACACCTTC. Its protein is CASSGTGADGYTF.